A single sample gave rise to the 29 T cell receptor beta chains below, sequenced in a study of shared clonotypes between healthy human individuals (dated by TCRdb to 2020 to 2021). For the CD8 naive samples, CD45RO-negative cells were positively selected for CCR7, yielding a CD45RA+CCR7+ population from which TemRA cells were excluded. Library generation was performed with the immunoSEQ multiplex PCR assay. Imported from immuneACCESS, the table was reduced by TCRdb to in-frame sequences with V and J called. These copies leave out some clones; in studies compared against another copy, an unresolved V gene accounts for under half, and the cause of the remainder is not known. The sample table shows roughly 2,000,000 clones, and 85% to 95% are seen once. The ten largest clones capture 0.95% to 1.5% of the sample. Material for sequencing was naive CD8+ T cells sorted from blood. The intended sense of this specimen's cell subset or site label: CD45RA+CCR7+. The origin of the receptors is a man younger than 30 in good health.

This chain connects TRBV27 to TRBJ1-5, with no clear D. V gave up 2 bases and J gave up 3 bases, with 8 bases separating them. Germline V gene sequence: CDR1 MNHEY, CDR2 SMNVEV (reference sequence). This CDR3 spans 14 amino acids. The CDR3 DNA follows: TGTGCCAGCAGTTTAGGCGGATTCAATCAGCCCCAGCATTTT. Residues: CASSLGGFNQPQHF.

This clone was seen just once. V usage is TRBV30 and J usage is TRBJ2-7; no reliable D call. Germline lookup yields CDR1 GTSNPN and CDR2 SVGIG (reference sequence). CDR3 size: 13 residues. Trimming took 0 bases from V and 6 from J, leaving 12 bases between them. CDR3 in amino acids: CAWSVLPTGEQYF. The CDR3 nucleotides are TGTGCCTGGAGTGTACTGCCTACCGGCGAGCAGTACTTC. Full variable domain (rest looked up from reference TRBV30 and TRBJ2-7): SQTIHQWPATLVQPVGSPLSLECTVEGTSNPNLYWYRQAAGRGLQLLFYSVGIGQISSEVPQNLSASRPQDRQFILSSKKLLLSDSGFYLCAWSVLPTGEQYFGPGTRLTVT.

The chain has TRBV2 and TRBJ1-6; no clear D gene. Trimming cost V 7 bases and J 7 bases, with 11 bases left between them. This CDR3 contains 13 residues. The germline V gene encodes CDR1 SNHLY and CDR2 FYNNEI. CDR3: CASTAEENSPLHF. In nucleotides, the CDR3 is TGTGCCAGCACCGCCGAGGAGAATTCACCCCTCCACTTT.

The V call is TRBV7-9, the J call TRBJ2-1; D may be TRBD1 (6 bases). This CDR3 spans 16 amino acids. The germline V and J ends were trimmed by 4 bases and 3 bases, with 16 bases remaining between them. The germline V gene encodes CDR1 SEHNR and CDR2 FQNEAQ (reference sequence). The CDR3 sequence: CASSSVGGAGYNEQFF. CDR3 DNA sequence: TGTGCCAGCAGCTCGGTTGGGGGCGCAGGCTACAATGAGCAGTTCTTC. The variable domain in full, completed from reference TRBV7-9 and TRBJ2-1, reads DTGVSQNPRHKITKRGQNVTFRCDPISEHNRLYWYRQTLGQGPEFLTYFQNEAQLEKSRLLSDRFSAERPKGSFSTLEIQRTEQGDSAMYLCASSSVGGAGYNEQFFGPGTRLTVL.

To note about this clone: Other DNA variants within this sample encode the same CDR3. V is TRBV19 and J is TRBJ2-2; unclear D gene. With 3 bases removed from V and 1 base from J, the gap between germline ends came to 6 bases. CDR1 LNHDA and CDR2 SQIVND come from the germline V gene (reference sequence). The CDR3 totals 14 residues. The CDR3 DNA follows: TGTGCCAGTAGTATTGGCGAGAACACCGGGGAGCTGTTTTTT. It translates to CASSIGENTGELFF. The full variable domain, with the rest looked up from reference TRBV19 and TRBJ2-2, is DGGITQSPKYLFRKEGQNVTLSCEQNLNHDAMYWYRQDPGQGLRLIYYSQIVNDFQKGDIAEGYSVSREKKESFPLTVTSAQKNPTAFYLCASSIGENTGELFFGEGSRLTVL.

This clone was picked up one time. This chain links TRBV5-1 with TRBJ2-7; the D gene is possibly TRBD1 (5 bases). The CDR3 totals 15 residues. The V end lost 4 bases, the J end lost 5 bases, and 19 bases lay between the germline ends. Germline V CDR1 and CDR2: SGHRS, YFSETQ. The DNA for the CDR3 is TGCGCCAGCAGCCTCTACGGTGGGGCATATGACGAGCAGTACTTC. The encoded protein is CASSLYGGAYDEQYF. Combining the CDR3 with reference TRBV5-1 and TRBJ2-7 gives the whole variable domain KAGVTQTPRYLIKTRGQQVTLSCSPISGHRSVSWYQQTPGQGLQFLFEYFSETQRNKGNFPGRFSGRQFSNSRSEMNVSTLELGDSALYLCASSLYGGAYDEQYFGPGTRLTVT.

This sequence joins TRBV7-2 and TRBJ2-7; TRBD1 agrees at 7 bases. CDR3 length equals 13 residues. Germline loops: CDR1 SGHTA, CDR2 FQGNSA. The trim removed 4 bases at V and 3 bases at J, leaving 3 bases unmatched. In nucleotides, the CDR3 is TGTGCCAGCAGCTACTGGACAGGCTACGAGCAGTACTTC. Translation gives CASSYWTGYEQYF.

The V call is TRBV4-1, the J call TRBJ1-5; a weak D match, TRBD1 (6 bases). CDR3 length: 15 amino acids. The germline V gene encodes CDR1 MGHRA and CDR2 YSYEKL. Deletions cut 0 bases from V and 7 bases from J, with 13 bases between. As DNA, the CDR3 is TGCGCCAGCAGCCAAGATGGGGAGGGGGAGCAGCCCCAGCATTTT. Protein: CASSQDGEGEQPQHF.

This clone was seen a handful of times. The V and J genes are TRBV4-1 and TRBJ2-7; tentative D call: TRBD1 (6 bases). Looked up from germline, CDR1 is MGHRA and CDR2 is YSYEKL. With 5 bases removed from V and 5 bases from J, the gap between germline ends came to 25 bases. The length of the CDR3 is 17 residues. This chain's CDR3 is CASSTPTTGSSYDEQYF. The CDR3 nucleotides are TGCGCCAGCAGCACACCAACAACAGGGTCTTCTTACGACGAGCAGTACTTC.

V and J are TRBV4-3 and TRBJ2-7; tentative D call: TRBD1 (6 bases). This CDR3 has 16 amino acids. CDR1 and CDR2 (germline): LGHNA, YSLEER. V was clipped by 0 bases and J by 0 bases, with 12 bases between them. The CDR3 coding sequence is TGCGCCAGCAGCCAAGATGAGGGGGAGAGCTCCTACGAGCAGTACTTC. Its translation is CASSQDEGESSYEQYF.

The chain carries TRBV5-4 and TRBJ2-7, with 11 bases matching TRBD1. From germline, CDR1 is SGHNT and CDR2 YYREEE (reference sequence). Unmatched junction bases numbered 2, after V lost 0 bases and J lost 3 bases. The CDR3 is 15 amino acids. CDR3 loop: CASSLGGTGGYEQYF. The CDR3 DNA sequence: TGTGCCAGCAGCTTGGGCGGGACAGGGGGCTACGAGCAGTACTTC.

This chain links TRBV7-8 with TRBJ2-7; 8 bases fit TRBD2. Germline assignment: CDR1 SGHVS and CDR2 FQNEAQ. With 4 bases clipped from V and 3 bases from J, the junction kept 5 bases outside the gene matches. The CDR3 covers 14 residues. Here the CDR3 DNA reads TGTGCCAGCAGCTCCGGGGGGGAGATCTACGAGCAGTACTTC. It encodes CASSSGGEIYEQYF. The full variable domain, its missing parts supplied by reference TRBV7-8 and TRBJ2-7, is GAGVSQSPRYKVAKRGQDVALRCDPISGHVSLFWYQQALGQGPEFLTYFQNEAQLDKSGLPSDRFFAERPEGSVSTLKIQRTQQEDSAVYLCASSSGGEIYEQYFGPGTRLTVT.

As concerns this clone: Other DNA variants within this sample encode the same CDR3. V gene TRBV9 combines with J gene TRBJ1-4; 9 positions agree with TRBD1. The CDR3 runs to 15 residues. The germline gives CDR1 SGDLS, CDR2 YYNGEE. With V trimmed by 1 base and J by 2 bases, 0 bases remained unmatched. CDR3 amino acids: CASSVTGGTNEKLFF. The CDR3 DNA is TGTGCCAGCAGCGTAACAGGGGGCACTAATGAAAAACTGTTTTTT.

In DNA, the CDR3 is TGCGCCAGCAGCTCCGTGGGGACAGCTTCCTACGAGCAGTACTTC. Translation gives CASSSVGTASYEQYF. This rearrangement joins TRBV5-1 to TRBJ2-7; 7 bases align to TRBD1. Trimming cost V 3 bases and J 1 base; bases outside gene matches: 7. The CDR3 is made up of 15 amino acids. Per germline, CDR1 SGHRS and CDR2 YFSETQ. Together with reference TRBV5-1 and TRBJ2-7, the CDR3 gives the full variable domain: KAGVTQTPRYLIKTRGQQVTLSCSPISGHRSVSWYQQTPGQGLQFLFEYFSETQRNKGNFPGRFSGRQFSNSRSEMNVSTLELGDSALYLCASSSVGTASYEQYFGPGTRLTVT.

The chain recombines TRBV2 with TRBJ2-3; TRBD2 agrees at 11 bases. Trimming cost V 10 bases and J 1 base; bases outside gene matches: 1. This CDR3 comprises 13 residues. Germline CDR1 is SNHLY and CDR2 is FYNNEI. CDR3 protein: CATGLAGTDTQYF. The CDR3 DNA sequence: TGTGCCACGGGACTAGCGGGCACAGATACGCAGTATTTT.

On this clone: This CDR3 is also generated by other DNA sequences in the sample. The gene calls are TRBV5-1 and TRBJ2-1; TRBD2 might be the D (6 bases). Trimming pared 3 bases from V and 7 bases from J, leaving 8 bases between. The CDR3 is 12 amino acids. Per germline, CDR1 SGHRS and CDR2 YFSETQ. The CDR3 DNA reads as TGCGCCAGCAGCTCCGGAGGGAATGAGCAGTTCTTC. Protein product: CASSSGGNEQFF.

The sample holds a few counts of this clone. The J gene is TRBJ1-6, the V gene TRBV5-6; D possibly corresponds to TRBD1 (5 bases). Germline CDR1 and CDR2: SGHDT and YYEEEE. Trimming stripped 5 bases from V and 10 bases from J, with 16 bases between. The CDR3 runs 14 residues. CDR3 loop: CASRSWGGGSPLHF. CDR3 bases: TGTGCCAGCAGGTCCTGGGGGGGAGGCTCACCCCTCCACTTT.

This clone was seen once. The rearrangement uses TRBV6-1 and TRBJ2-1; no clear D. Trimming cost V 4 bases and J 8 bases, with 15 bases left between them. CDR3 size: 14 residues. Germline lookup yields CDR1 MNHNS and CDR2 SASEGT. This chain's CDR3 is CASSVSTSNHEQFF. The CDR3 DNA reads TGTGCCAGCAGTGTCAGTACTTCTAACCATGAGCAGTTCTTC.

A single count supports this clone. The rearrangement links TRBV18 to TRBJ2-3; TRBD2 aligns across 9 bases. With 3 bases clipped from V and 6 bases from J, the junction kept 13 bases outside the gene matches. The germline V gene encodes CDR1 KGHSH and CDR2 LQKENI. There are 17 residues in the CDR3. The CDR3 DNA reads TGTGCCAGCTCACCGGTAGGCGGGAGGGCCTCGCCGGATACGCAGTATTTT. Its protein is CASSPVGGRASPDTQYF.

This sequence joins TRBV28 and TRBJ1-5; 9 nucleotides match TRBD1. V shed 4 bases and J 10 bases; nucleotides not matched to a gene: 8. The CDR3 is made up of 14 amino acids. Germline V CDR1 and CDR2: MDHEN, SYDVKM. CDR3 amino acids: CASSSRDRASPQHF. The CDR3 nucleotides read TGTGCCAGCAGTTCCCGGGACAGGGCCTCCCCCCAGCATTTT.

The CDR3 spells CASSLGLAADTQYF. The CDR3, as DNA: TGCGCCAGCAGCTTGGGGCTAGCTGCAGATACGCAGTATTTT. V and J are TRBV5-1 and TRBJ2-3; maybe TRBD2 (5 bases). This CDR3 region has 14 residues. CDR1 and CDR2 (germline): SGHRS, YFSETQ. Trimming cost V 0 bases and J 4 bases, with 9 bases left between them. Filled out from reference TRBV5-1 and TRBJ2-3, the complete variable domain reads KAGVTQTPRYLIKTRGQQVTLSCSPISGHRSVSWYQQTPGQGLQFLFEYFSETQRNKGNFPGRFSGRQFSNSRSEMNVSTLELGDSALYLCASSLGLAADTQYFGPGTRLTVL.

This clone came up a few times. The chain has TRBV2 and TRBJ1-2; no reliable D call. Germline CDR1 reads SNHLY; CDR2 reads FYNNEI. This CDR3 contains 13 residues. Trimming pared 5 bases from V and 4 bases from J, leaving 11 bases between. CDR3 residues: CASSPGGSYGYTF. CDR3 nucleotides: TGTGCCAGCAGTCCAGGCGGCAGCTATGGCTACACCTTC. The full variable domain, in which reference TRBV2 and TRBJ1-2 provide the parts outside the CDR3, is EPEVTQTPSHQVTQMGQEVILRCVPISNHLYFYWYRQILGQKVEFLVSFYNNEISEKSEIFDDQFSVERPDGSNFTLKIRSTKLEDSAMYFCASSPGGSYGYTFGSGTRLTVV.

This rearrangement joins TRBV6-4 to TRBJ1-5; D is ambiguous. Germline lookup yields CDR1 MRHNA and CDR2 SNTAGT. The CDR3 length is 15 residues. V lost 5 bases and J lost 2, with 13 bases in between. The CDR3 DNA reads TGTGCCAGCAGTAACGCTAAGCGGGGCAATCAGCCCCAGCATTTT. Translation: CASSNAKRGNQPQHF.

This sequence joins TRBV9 and TRBJ2-5; 9 bases are a match to TRBD2. This CDR3 has 17 residues. The V gene end was trimmed by 0 bases and the J gene end by 4 bases; junction bases not matched to a gene: 10. Germline V gene data show CDR1 as SGDLS and CDR2 as YYNGEE. This CDR3 reads CASSVGLAGSVRETQYF. Here the CDR3 DNA reads TGTGCCAGCAGCGTAGGCCTAGCGGGGAGCGTCAGAGAGACCCAGTACTTC. The variable domain in full, completed from reference TRBV9 and TRBJ2-5, reads DSGVTQTPKHLITATGQRVTLRCSPRSGDLSVYWYQQSLDQGLQFLIQYYNGEERAKGNILERFSAQQFPDLHSELNLSSLELGDSALYFCASSVGLAGSVRETQYFGPGTRLLVL.

J is TRBJ2-7 and V is TRBV4-1; D not resolved. The V gene lost 1 base and the J gene lost 1 base, with 14 bases spanning the gap. Germline V lookup: CDR1 MGHRA, CDR2 YSYEKL. The CDR3 runs to 16 residues. CDR3 coding DNA: TGCGCCAGCAGCCAAGGGGCAGACCTTTTATCCTACGAGCAGTACTTC. This encodes CASSQGADLLSYEQYF.

V and J are TRBV5-6 and TRBJ2-1; D call uncertain. The CDR3 contains 15 residues. Looked up from germline, CDR1 is SGHDT and CDR2 is YYEEEE. Trimming pared 7 bases from V and 0 bases from J, leaving 14 bases between. CDR3 region: CASQRDRSSYNEQFF. CDR3 bases: TGTGCCAGCCAACGCGACCGTAGCTCCTACAATGAGCAGTTCTTC.

The V gene is TRBV9, the J gene TRBJ2-2, with D maybe TRBD2 (6 bases). The V and J ends lost 1 base and 0 bases respectively, with 13 bases between them. Germline CDR1 and CDR2: SGDLS and YYNGEE. The CDR3 loop spans 17 amino acids. The CDR3 DNA follows: TGTGCCAGCAGCGTACGCTCGGGAGCCCCGAACACCGGGGAGCTGTTTTTT. This translates into CASSVRSGAPNTGELFF.

On this clone: The same CDR3 can be traced to other DNA sequences in this sample. The chain employs TRBV7-8 and TRBJ2-7; D gene unclear. Looked up from germline, CDR1 is SGHVS and CDR2 is FQNEAQ. Trimming took off 1 base at V and 4 bases at J, with 11 bases between the two ends. The CDR3 spans 14 residues. The DNA for the CDR3 is TGTGCCAGCAGCTTAGTCGCTAGTTCGTACGAGCAGTACTTC. This sequence encodes CASSLVASSYEQYF.

The rearrangement uses TRBV7-9 and TRBJ2-2, with TRBD2 identical over 13 bases. Germline assignment: CDR1 SEHNR and CDR2 FQNEAQ (reference sequence). This CDR3 spans 16 amino acids. The junction had 5 bases not matched to a gene; V was cut back by 4 bases and J by 6 bases. CDR3 sequence: CASSSGLAGRSGELFF. The CDR3 coding sequence is TGTGCCAGCAGCTCGGGACTAGCGGGAAGGTCCGGGGAGCTGTTTTTT.